Below, 26 T cell receptor beta chains from the same sample are listed, as sequenced in a study of T-cell memory formation after mild COVID-19. TCRdb called the 5' RACE reads again in MiXCR, with one record for every CDR3 protein. The table records hundreds of thousands of distinct CDR3 sequences, about 25% of them present only once. Specimen: PBMCs or a T cell subset sorted from them (not recorded which). The receptors were sampled from an adult woman who had mild COVID-19 (a few samples of this study predate the infection). Cell type and time point are not known.

The chain joins TRBV28 to TRBJ1-2; 10 bases agree with TRBD1. The CDR3 consists of 14 residues. The trim removed 5 bases at V and 12 bases at J, leaving 12 bases unmatched. CDR1 and CDR2 (germline): MDHEN, SYDVKM. CDR3 region: CASSVGPSTGGNTF. The DNA for the CDR3 is TGTGCCAGCAGTGTGGGTCCCTCGACAGGGGGCAACACCTTC.

This clonotype came up a few times. The rearrangement uses TRBV12-3 or TRBV12-4 and TRBJ2-7, with D perhaps TRBD1 (6 bases). The CDR3 is made up of 14 amino acids. Trimming pared 1 base from V and 4 bases from J, leaving 11 bases between. The CDR3 DNA reads TGTGCCAGCAGTTTAGGCCAGGGGAAATACGAGCAGTACTTC. Encoded protein: CASSLGQGKYEQYF.

The chain carries TRBV29-1 and TRBJ2-2, with TRBD2 matching over 10 bases. The CDR3 sequence is 15 residues long. Germline-derived CDR1 and CDR2 are SQVTM and ANQGSEA. With 6 bases clipped from V and 4 bases from J, the junction kept 8 bases outside the gene matches. The CDR3 spells CSVARASGGTGELFF. CDR3 nucleotides: TGCAGCGTCGCTCGGGCTAGCGGGGGCACCGGGGAGCTGTTTTTT.

The genes are TRBV27 and TRBJ2-7; 9 bases are a match to TRBD2. V gave up 2 bases and J gave up 4 bases; unmatched junction bases: 12. There are 17 residues in the CDR3. CDR1 and CDR2 from the germline V gene are MNHEY and SMNVEV (reference sequence). In DNA form, the CDR3 reads TGTGCCAGCAGTTTAGTTTGGGGACTAGCCGGGGTGTACGAGCAGTACTTC. Protein sequence: CASSLVWGLAGVYEQYF.

This clonotype was recorded a few times. The gene calls are TRBV12-3 or TRBV12-4 and TRBJ1-2; a weak D match, TRBD1 (6 bases). The CDR3 totals 15 residues. The ends were cut back, 3 bases at V and 0 bases at J, with 11 bases in the middle. The CDR3: CASSFGGPANYGYTF. The CDR3 region has the DNA TGTGCCAGCAGTTTTGGGGGCCCGGCTAACTATGGCTACACCTTC.

This clonotype turned up a few times. J is TRBJ1-2 and V is TRBV6-2 or TRBV6-3; TRBD1 matches at 7 bases. The junction had 12 bases not matched to a gene; V was cut back by 5 bases and J by 0 bases. Germline CDR1 MNHEY, CDR2 SVGEGT. This CDR3 has 17 amino acids. The DNA of the CDR3 is TGTGCCAGCAGTAGTCCGGGACAGTCAAAATCTAACTATGGCTACACCTTC. Protein: CASSSPGQSKSNYGYTF.

The genes are TRBV24-1 and TRBJ2-1; D may be TRBD1 (5 bases). With 4 bases removed from V and 0 bases from J, the gap between germline ends came to 15 bases. The CDR3 extends over 17 amino acids. Per the germline V gene, CDR1 is KGHDR and CDR2 is SFDVKD. The CDR3 DNA sequence: TGTGCCACCAGTGACATACCCCAGGGTGGCTCCTACAATGAGCAGTTCTTC. Translation: CATSDIPQGGSYNEQFF.

This clonotype was picked up a small number of times. The V call is TRBV20-1, the J call TRBJ2-3; 9 nucleotides agree with TRBD2. CDR1 is DFQATT, CDR2 SNEGSKA, per germline (reference sequence). The CDR3 has 14 residues. J lost 9 bases, V lost 0 bases, and 7 bases had no gene match. In nucleotides, the CDR3 is TGCAGTGCTAGAGATCGGGCTAGCGGGATGACGCAGTATTTT. It yields the protein CSARDRASGMTQYF.

This clonotype has more than one count but fewer than ten. The rearrangement links TRBV24-1 to TRBJ2-1; the match to TRBD1 covers 9 bases. Losses at the gene ends were 5 bases for V and 8 bases for J; bases not matched to a gene: 12. The CDR3 consists of 16 residues. Germline CDR1 reads KGHDR; CDR2 reads SFDVKD. CDR3 region: CATSAGTGYLGDEQFF. CDR3 in DNA: TGTGCCACCAGTGCCGGGACAGGGTACTTGGGCGATGAGCAGTTCTTC.

This clonotype was recorded at least ten times. This chain uses TRBV10-3 with TRBJ1-1, with 7 nucleotides matching TRBD1. The CDR3 covers 13 residues. Germline CDR1 reads ENHRY; CDR2 reads SYGVKD. The V gene end was trimmed by 4 bases and the J gene end by 4 bases; junction bases not matched to a gene: 3. The CDR3 sequence: CAISVRGGTEAFF. CDR3 nucleotide sequence: TGTGCCATCAGTGTCAGGGGGGGCACTGAAGCTTTCTTT.

V and J are TRBV6-5 and TRBJ1-4; 9 nucleotides agree with TRBD1. CDR1 is MNHEY and CDR2 is SVGAGI in the germline V gene. The J segment lost 7 bases and the V segment lost 0 bases, leaving 3 bases of the junction unmatched. CDR3 length: 15 residues. Here the CDR3 DNA reads TGTGCCAGCAGTTACTCGGGACAGGGACGTGAAAAACTGTTTTTT. The encoded protein is CASSYSGQGREKLFF.

The V call is TRBV10-3, the J call TRBJ2-1, with D unclear. Germline V lookup: CDR1 ENHRY, CDR2 SYGVKD. The germline V and J ends were trimmed by 0 bases and 9 bases, with 9 bases remaining between them. This CDR3 contains 13 residues. The CDR3 loop reads CAISESGHGEQFF. The CDR3 region has the DNA TGTGCCATCAGTGAGTCTGGCCACGGTGAGCAGTTCTTC.

The sample holds a few counts of this clonotype. V gene TRBV5-1 combines with J gene TRBJ1-2; possible D gene TRBD1, 6 bases. The CDR3 has 14 residues. The germline V gene encodes CDR1 SGHRS and CDR2 YFSETQ. V was shortened by 4 bases and J by 6 bases, with 16 bases between the two germline ends. For the CDR3, the DNA is TGCGCCAGCAGCGGCTTGGGGGGCGCAAATGGCTACACCTTC. Residues: CASSGLGGANGYTF. Full variable domain (missing parts from reference TRBV5-1 and TRBJ1-2): KAGVTQTPRYLIKTRGQQVTLSCSPISGHRSVSWYQQTPGQGLQFLFEYFSETQRNKGNFPGRFSGRQFSNSRSEMNVSTLELGDSALYLCASSGLGGANGYTFGSGTRLTVV.

This clonotype was observed many times. CDR3 in DNA: TGCGCCAGCAGCTTCAAACAGCTGAACACTGAAGCTTTCTTT. As protein: CASSFKQLNTEAFF. The J gene is TRBJ1-1, the V gene TRBV5-1; D gene ambiguous. Germline CDR1 SGHRS, CDR2 YFSETQ. The V end was cut by 2 bases, the J end by 0 bases, with 8 bases between. This CDR3 is built from 14 residues.

The chain joins TRBV29-1 to TRBJ2-7; weak D call: TRBD1 (6 bases). CDR3 length: 13 amino acids. V dropped 1 base and J dropped 2 bases, with 9 bases sitting between them. CDR1 and CDR2 from the germline V gene are SQVTM and ANQGSEA. Here the CDR3 reads CSVEGGLPYEQYF. In DNA form, the CDR3 reads TGCAGCGTTGAAGGGGGGCTACCCTACGAGCAGTACTTC.

This clonotype has more than one count but fewer than ten. The J gene is TRBJ2-7, the V gene TRBV24-1, with a tentative D call TRBD2 (5 bases). Germline lookup yields CDR1 KGHDR and CDR2 SFDVKD. Trimming removed 0 bases from V and 7 bases from J, with 21 bases in between. The CDR3 length is 17 residues. CDR3 protein: CATSDLPRLSFVGEQYF. The CDR3 nucleotides read TGTGCCACCAGTGATTTGCCCCGACTATCATTTGTGGGGGAGCAGTACTTC.

The CDR3 sequence: CASSQSSVAYEQYF. The CDR3 DNA is TGCGCCAGCAGCCAAAGTAGCGTGGCCTACGAGCAGTACTTC. This chain links TRBV4-1 with TRBJ2-7, with D maybe TRBD2 (5 bases). The CDR3 is 14 residues long. Trimming took 2 bases from V and 2 from J, leaving 10 bases between them. The germline V gene has CDR1 MGHRA and CDR2 YSYEKL.

This clonotype was observed a handful of times. V gene TRBV20-1 combines with J gene TRBJ2-7; D possibly corresponds to TRBD1 (6 bases). The germline CDR1 and CDR2 sequences are DFQATT and SNEGSKA (reference sequence). This CDR3 has 15 residues. V was cut by 0 bases and J by 0 bases, with 12 bases left in between. CDR3 protein: CSARDRRQASYEQYF. In DNA, the CDR3 is TGCAGTGCTAGAGATCGAAGACAGGCCTCCTACGAGCAGTACTTC.

This clonotype came up a few times. V is TRBV24-1 and J is TRBJ2-1; weak D call: TRBD2 (6 bases). Per the germline V gene, CDR1 is KGHDR and CDR2 is SFDVKD. V lost 2 bases and J 7 bases, leaving 17 bases between the germline ends. This CDR3 spans 16 amino acids. CDR3 protein: CATSDSELALRNEQFF. CDR3 bases: TGTGCCACCAGTGATTCTGAACTAGCCCTCCGGAATGAGCAGTTCTTC.

In this sample, this clonotype turned up a few times. The chain recombines TRBV5-1 with TRBJ2-7; possibly TRBD1 or TRBD2 for D (5 bases each). The V end lost 3 bases, the J end lost 0 bases, and 10 bases lay between the germline ends. CDR3 size: 14 residues. Germline V gene sequence: CDR1 SGHRS, CDR2 YFSETQ. The CDR3 region has the DNA TGCGCCAGCAGCTACGGGGCCCCCTCCTACGAGCAGTACTTC. It codes for CASSYGAPSYEQYF.

This clonotype showed up just a few times. This rearrangement joins TRBV6-5 to TRBJ1-1, with 7 bases fitting TRBD1. The V gene end was trimmed by 4 bases and the J gene end by 6 bases; junction bases not matched to a gene: 8. This CDR3 is built from 14 residues. The V gene's germline CDR1 is MNHEY and CDR2 SVGAGI. CDR3 amino acids: CASSSPYRGAEAFF. The DNA of the CDR3 is TGTGCCAGCAGTTCGCCTTACAGGGGTGCTGAAGCTTTCTTT.

This sequence joins TRBV9 and TRBJ1-6; D call uncertain. This CDR3 comprises 12 residues. With 2 bases removed from V and 13 bases from J, the gap between germline ends came to 10 bases. CDR1 is SGDLS and CDR2 is YYNGEE in the germline V gene. CDR3 residues: CASSVGYGPLHF. The CDR3 DNA is TGTGCCAGCAGCGTGGGATACGGGCCCCTCCACTTT.

This sequence joins TRBV23-1 and TRBJ2-2, with no clear D. TRBV23-1 is an ORF; its function is uncertain. This CDR3 has 12 residues. Between the trimmed V and J ends, which lost 6 bases and 4 bases, there was a span of 6 bases. The CDR3 DNA sequence: TGCGCCAGCAGAGAGGCCACCGGGGAGCTGTTTTTT. Translated, it gives CASREATGELFF.

This clonotype has just a few counts. The V and J genes are TRBV20-1 and TRBJ2-5; D ambiguous. CDR3 size: 13 residues. CDR1 is DFQATT and CDR2 is SNEGSKA in the germline V gene (reference sequence). V was cut by 6 bases and J by 5 bases, with 16 bases left in between. The CDR3 DNA reads TGCAGTGCCAACTCAGGAGCTGGGGAGACCCAGTACTTC. Amino acids: CSANSGAGETQYF.

Points on this clonotype: At one end the junction does not follow the germline gene, possibly because of a read error. The genes are TRBV7-8 and TRBJ2-5; D gene uncertain. The CDR3 extends over 11 amino acids. Per the germline V gene, CDR1 is SGHVS and CDR2 is FQNEAQ. The CDR3 coding sequence is TGTGCCAGCAGCTTATATACTCATCAAACGTTC. This encodes CASSLYTHQTF.

The chain is built from TRBV7-6 and TRBJ2-1; 9 nucleotides line up with TRBD2. V lost 9 bases and J lost 4; bases outside the gene matches: 13. The CDR3 is 16 amino acids. Germline V CDR1 and CDR2: SGHVS, FNYEAQ. The CDR3 DNA follows: TGTGCCAGTTCGATTTTAGGGACTAGCCTTTACAATGAGCAGTTCTTC. Amino acids: CASSILGTSLYNEQFF. The whole variable domain, remainder taken from reference TRBV7-6 and TRBJ2-1, is GAGVSQSPRYKVTKRGQDVALRCDPISGHVSLYWYRQALGQGPEFLTYFNYEAQQDKSGLPNDRFSAERPEGSISTLTIQRTEQRDSAMYRCASSILGTSLYNEQFFGPGTRLTVL.